These T cell receptor beta chains were read from a single sample in a study of cytomegalovirus exposure and HLA in healthy donors. Only in-frame clones appear in the TCRdb table, and some are missing; sequencing was by immunoSEQ multiplex PCR. The table records roughly 100,000 clones, 71% of them present only once. Source material: PBMCs. Receptors originate from a female donor in good health and CMV-seronegative. The CDR3 runs from the conserved cysteine through the conserved F or W. The D gene is left open where the match is weak. Some rows have no size entry. The others give once, few or many, or a class for an expanded clone.

>.|TRBV5-1|.|TRBJ2-1
CASSLMQQFGGNEQFF
TGCGCCAGCAGCTTGATGCAGCAATTTGGGGGGAATGAGCAGTTCTTC
>.|TRBV5-1|TRBD1|TRBJ1-2
CASSRNRDSGGGYTF
TGCGCCAGCAGCAGAAACAGGGACAGCGGTGGAGGCTACACCTTC
>.|TRBV29-1|.|TRBJ1-1
CSVDGLPNTEAFF
TGCAGCGTTGACGGGTTACCAAACACTGAAGCTTTCTTT
>.|TRBV5-1|TRBD1|TRBJ2-2
CASSLVTGSFPGELFF
TGCGCCAGCAGCTTGGTGACAGGGAGCTTCCCCGGGGAGCTGTTTTTT
>.|TRBV30|TRBD1|TRBJ1-4
CAWRSGTGDEKLFF
TGTGCCTGGAGATCCGGGACAGGGGATGAAAAACTGTTTTTT
>.|TRBV7-2|.|TRBJ1-5
CASSLEAGQPQHF
TGTGCCAGCAGCCTAGAGGCGGGTCAGCCCCAGCATTTT
>.|TRBV10-3|TRBD1|TRBJ2-7
CATREGTGKDQQYF
TGTGCCACGCGAGAGGGGACAGGGAAGGACCAGCAGTACTTC
>.|TRBV27|TRBD2|TRBJ2-1
CASSAGLAEKQFF
TGTGCCAGCAGTGCGGGACTAGCGGAGAAGCAGTTCTTC
>.|TRBV7-6|TRBD1|TRBJ2-3
CASSFRMDRGTDTQYF
TGTGCCAGCAGCTTTAGGATGGACAGGGGGACAGATACGCAGTATTTT
>.|TRBV7-2|TRBD2|TRBJ2-3
CASSPLAGDHDTQYF
TGTGCCAGCAGCCCCCTCGCGGGGGATCACGATACGCAGTATTTT
>few|TRBV23-1|TRBD1|TRBJ1-2
CASSPPDRDYGYTF
TGCGCCAGCAGTCCCCCGGACAGGGATTATGGCTACACCTTC
>once|TRBV10-3|TRBD2|TRBJ2-1
CAISDSGTRNNEQFF
TGTGCCATCAGTGACTCCGGGACTAGGAACAATGAGCAGTTCTTC
>.|TRBV6-4|.|TRBJ2-5
CASSLDVGETQYF
TGTGCCAGCAGTCTAGACGTGGGAGAGACCCAGTACTTC
>.|TRBV11-3|TRBD1|TRBJ1-2
CASSPDRGGGYTF
TGTGCCAGCAGCCCAGACAGGGGTGGTGGCTACACCTTC
>.|TRBV9|TRBD2|TRBJ2-7
CASSRGDYTYEQYF
TGTGCCAGCAGCCGGGGGGACTACACCTACGAGCAGTACTTC
>.|TRBV30|.|TRBJ2-2
CAWSQNTGELFF
TGTGCCTGGAGTCAGAACACCGGGGAGCTGTTTTTT
>once|TRBV10-2|.|TRBJ2-7
CASSEPRAGKLYEQYF
TGCGCCAGCAGTGAGCCCAGGGCGGGAAAGCTGTACGAGCAGTACTTC
>.|TRBV6-5|TRBD1|TRBJ2-7
CASSRGQVSHEQYF
TGTGCCAGCAGCCGAGGACAGGTCTCCCACGAGCAGTACTTC
>.|TRBV19|.|TRBJ1-2
CASSMRVEGYTF
TGTGCCAGTAGTATGAGGGTCGAGGGCTACACCTTC
>few|TRBV2|.|TRBJ2-1
CASSVHRANSDEQFF
TGTGCCAGCAGTGTTCACAGGGCTAATTCGGATGAGCAGTTCTTC
>.|TRBV7-8|TRBD2|TRBJ2-5
CASSLARLAGGPHETQYF
TGTGCCAGCAGCTTAGCGCGACTAGCGGGAGGGCCCCATGAGACCCAGTACTTC
>.|TRBV7-2|.|TRBJ2-1
CASSSTSEQFF
TGTGCCAGCAGCTCTACGAGTGAGCAGTTCTTC
>.|TRBV11-3|.|TRBJ2-2
CASKGGGENTGELFF
TGTGCCAGCAAGGGGGGAGGGGAGAACACCGGGGAGCTGTTTTTT
>.|TRBV4-2|.|TRBJ2-1
CASSQGLPAGEQFF
TGTGCCAGCAGCCAGGGACTTCCCGCGGGTGAGCAGTTCTTC
>.|TRBV15|.|TRBJ2-7
CATSREAGNYEQYF
TGTGCCACCAGCAGAGAGGCAGGGAACTACGAGCAGTACTTC
>.|TRBV13|TRBD1|TRBJ1-2
CASSLGIGTPPDRETNYGYTF
TGTGCCAGCAGCTTAGGAATCGGTACACCCCCCGACAGGGAAACTAACTATGGCTACACCTTC
>.|TRBV27|.|TRBJ2-2
CASSLRGGELFF
TGTGCCAGCAGTTTACGGGGCGGGGAGCTGTTTTTT
>.|TRBV2|TRBD2|TRBJ2-7
CASSVALAGAYEQYF
TGTGCCAGCAGTGTGGCTCTAGCGGGAGCCTACGAGCAGTACTTC
>.|TRBV5-4|.|TRBJ2-7
CASSLRGGTGYEQYF
TGTGCCAGCAGCTTGAGGGGCGGGACCGGCTACGAGCAGTACTTC
>.|TRBV9|.|TRBJ1-2
CASSVGRADYGYTF
TGTGCCAGCAGCGTCGGCAGGGCCGACTATGGCTACACCTTC
>.|TRBV4-1|TRBD2|TRBJ2-3
CASSQDPSGGTDTQYF
TGCGCCAGCAGCCAAGATCCGAGCGGGGGGACAGATACGCAGTATTTT
>once|TRBV7-8|.|TRBJ1-4
CASSLSRGGEKLFF
TGTGCCAGCAGCCTCTCACGGGGGGGAGAAAAACTGTTTTTT
>few|TRBV28|.|TRBJ1-6
CASNRLQGGRSPLHF
TGTGCCAGCAACCGGCTTCAAGGAGGGAGGTCACCCCTCCACTTT
>.|TRBV21-1|.|TRBJ1-1
CAQLLSRALAEAFF
TGTGCTCAGCTTTTGAGCCGCGCCCTAGCGGAAGCTTTCTTT
>few|TRBV18|TRBD2|TRBJ2-1
CASSTGLPNEQFF
TGTGCCAGCTCAACGGGACTACCAAATGAGCAGTTCTTC
>.|TRBV28|TRBD2|TRBJ2-3
CASRRLAGGIDTQYF
TGTGCCAGCAGGAGACTAGCGGGAGGAATAGATACGCAGTATTTT
>once|TRBV6-1|.|TRBJ2-3
CASQGRGNTDTQYF
TGTGCCAGCCAGGGGAGGGGGAACACAGATACGCAGTATTTT
>few|TRBV5-5|TRBD2|TRBJ2-5
CASSWGLAGGSGETQYF
TGTGCCAGCAGCTGGGGTCTAGCGGGAGGGTCGGGGGAGACCCAGTACTTC
>few|TRBV27|.|TRBJ1-2
CASSLLGGDYGYTF
TGTGCCAGCAGTCTTTTGGGAGGGGACTATGGCTACACCTTC
>.|TRBV6-6|.|TRBJ1-5
CASSYPPRPQHF
TGTGCCAGCAGTTACCCCCCTCGGCCCCAGCATTTT
>.|TRBV7-9|.|TRBJ2-5
CSSSLLEETQYF
TGTTCCAGCAGCTTATTGGAGGAGACCCAGTACTTC
>.|TRBV2|TRBD2|TRBJ2-3
CASKGLAVSTDTQYF
TGTGCCAGCAAAGGACTAGCGGTGAGCACAGATACGCAGTATTTT
>.|TRBV4-3|TRBD2|TRBJ2-7
CASSPRAAGGLYEQYF
TGCGCCAGCAGCCCCCGGGCGGCGGGAGGGCTATACGAGCAGTACTTC
>.|TRBV7-3|TRBD1|TRBJ1-2
CASSPRQGKGYTF
TGTGCCAGCAGCCCCCGACAGGGGAAGGGCTACACCTTC
>few|TRBV14|TRBD2|TRBJ2-1
CASSQDRVAGEGYNEQFF
TGTGCCAGCAGCCAAGATAGAGTAGCGGGAGAGGGCTACAATGAGCAGTTCTTC
>.|TRBV6-1|.|TRBJ2-3
CASSDGGVNTQYF
TGTGCCAGCAGTGACGGCGGAGTAAATACGCAGTATTTT